The 13 T cell receptor beta chains listed next were all sequenced from one sample in a study of T cells in Graves' hyperthyroidism and ophthalmopathy. Amplified regions were TCR beta CDR3 sequences from RNA transcripts. HTBI primers were employed in a first-round RT-PCR of the TCR CDR3. Using its own MiXCR run on the multiplex PCR reads, TCRdb lists one record per CDR3 protein. The sample has hundreds of thousands of distinct CDR3 sequences, around 21% seen once. Sequencing input: blood. The receptors come from a young man with Graves' ophthalmopathy.

Details on this clonotype: Compared with germline, one end of the junction differs, possibly owing to a read error. This chain links TRBV7-8 with TRBJ2-3; 7 positions match TRBD2. CDR3 size: 11 residues. Germline-derived CDR1 and CDR2 are SGHVS and FQNEAQ. The chain's CDR3 is CASSQRDYKYF. For the CDR3, the DNA is TGCGCCAGCAGCCAACGGGACTACAAGTATTTT.

This clonotype was counted many times. Written as DNA, the CDR3 is TGTGCCAGCAGTGAACGGGCCTCGAACACTGAAGCTTTCTTT. This sequence encodes CASSERASNTEAFF. V gene TRBV2 combines with J gene TRBJ1-1; D ambiguous. The CDR3 is 14 residues long. V was cut by 2 bases and J by 1 base, with 8 bases left in between. Germline V gives CDR1 SNHLY, CDR2 FYNNEI.

The chain recombines TRBV14 with TRBJ2-3, with D unclear. Germline loops: CDR1 SGHDN, CDR2 FVKESK. This CDR3 comprises 14 residues. V lost 5 bases and J 1 base, leaving 10 bases between the germline ends. The CDR3 loop reads CASSASMGTDTQYF. In DNA form, the CDR3 reads TGTGCCAGCAGCGCCTCGATGGGCACAGATACGCAGTATTTT.

This clonotype has more than one count but fewer than ten. The gene calls are TRBV6-1 and TRBJ2-7; TRBD1 agrees at 7 bases. Trimming took 5 bases from V and 4 from J; bases not matched to a gene: 8. Germline V gives CDR1 MNHNS, CDR2 SASEGT. CDR3 length: 14 residues. CDR3 sequence: CASSRTGSLYEQYF. The DNA of the CDR3 is TGTGCCAGCAGTCGGACAGGTTCGCTTTACGAGCAGTACTTC.

This chain links TRBV28 with TRBJ2-7; D is perhaps TRBD2 (5 bases). The germline gives CDR1 MDHEN, CDR2 SYDVKM. This CDR3 region has 14 residues. The V end was cut by 1 base, the J end by 0 bases, with 7 bases between. The CDR3 nucleotides are TGTGCCAGCAGTTTATTCGGGGACTCCTACGAGCAGTACTTC. It is translated as CASSLFGDSYEQYF.

The CDR3 bases are TGTGCCAGCAGTTTCGGGCGGGACGCGGAGTCAGATACGCAGTATTTT. This codes for CASSFGRDAESDTQYF. The gene calls are TRBV28 and TRBJ2-3, with D possibly being TRBD2 (6 bases). The length of the CDR3 is 16 residues. The ends were cut back, 3 bases at V and 4 bases at J, with 17 bases in the middle. Germline CDR1 MDHEN, CDR2 SYDVKM. The whole variable domain, remainder taken from reference TRBV28 and TRBJ2-3, is DVKVTQSSRYLVKRTGEKVFLECVQDMDHENMFWYRQDPGLGLRLIYFSYDVKMKEKGDIPEGYSVSREKKERFSLILESASTNQTSMYLCASSFGRDAESDTQYFGPGTRLTVL.

This clonotype was counted between two and nine times. V and J are TRBV3-1 and TRBJ2-1; D remains ambiguous. Germline CDR1 reads LGHDT; CDR2 reads YNNKEL (reference sequence). The CDR3 length is 15 residues. The germline V and J ends were trimmed by 2 bases and 2 bases, with 10 bases remaining between them. CDR3 amino acids: CASSQRLRAYNEQFF. The CDR3 bases are TGTGCCAGCAGCCAAAGGCTGCGCGCCTACAATGAGCAGTTCTTC.

In this sample, this clonotype turned up a few times. The chain employs TRBV6-1 and TRBJ2-2; no definite D call. V dropped 2 bases and J dropped 1 base, with 11 bases sitting between them. This CDR3 spans 16 amino acids. Germline V gene sequence: CDR1 MNHNS, CDR2 SASEGT. The CDR3 is CASSESVRRNTGELFF. The CDR3 nucleotides are TGTGCCAGCAGTGAAAGTGTCCGGAGGAACACCGGGGAGCTGTTTTTT.

J is TRBJ2-1 and V is TRBV6-1; 9 bases are a match to TRBD2. CDR3 length: 14 residues. CDR1 is MNHNS and CDR2 is SASEGT in the germline V gene. V gave up 11 bases and J gave up 4 bases; unmatched junction bases: 9. Here the CDR3 DNA reads TGTGCCGTCAAGAGGCTAGCGGGGTACAATGAGCAGTTCTTC. It is translated as CAVKRLAGYNEQFF.

This CDR3 reads CASSESVASGSNTDTQYF. The CDR3 DNA is TGCGCCAGCAGTGAGTCGGTCGCTAGCGGGAGTAACACAGATACGCAGTATTTT. The J gene is TRBJ2-3, the V gene TRBV10-2, with 10 bases matching TRBD2. V shed 0 bases, J shed 2 bases, and the junction held 8 bases outside the gene matches. Germline V gene sequence: CDR1 WSHSY, CDR2 SAAADI. This CDR3 region has 18 residues.

V usage is TRBV7-2 and J usage is TRBJ2-1; 11 bases agree with TRBD2. The CDR3 has 15 residues. The V gene end was trimmed by 6 bases and the J gene end by 4 bases; junction bases not matched to a gene: 5. The V gene's germline CDR1 is SGHTA and CDR2 FQGNSA. CDR3 amino acids: CASSFSGGVYNEQFF. The CDR3 DNA reads TGTGCCAGCAGTTTTAGCGGGGGGGTTTACAATGAGCAGTTCTTC.

The chain combines TRBV20-1 with TRBJ1-2; D gene uncertain. Germline V lookup: CDR1 DFQATT, CDR2 SNEGSKA (reference sequence). The CDR3 spans 11 residues. Trimming pared 3 bases from V and 8 bases from J, leaving 10 bases between. The CDR3 region has the DNA TGCAGTGCTAGGCAGGACCTGGGCTACACCTTC. Protein product: CSARQDLGYTF.

In its sample, this clonotype was seen many times. This rearrangement joins TRBV7-4 to TRBJ1-1; tentative D call: TRBD1 (6 bases). Germline values: CDR1 SGHVT, CDR2 SQSDAQ. The V end lost 4 bases, the J end lost 5 bases, and 38 bases lay between the germline ends. CDR3 length: 22 residues. CDR3 in DNA: TGTGCCAGCAGCTCGACGACCTCTTATCGCAAAGGAGCACCTCACCAGGGGACTGAAGCTTTCTTT. It yields the protein CASSSTTSYRKGAPHQGTEAFF.